The 6 T cell receptor beta chains below come from one sample, sequenced in a study of cytomegalovirus exposure and HLA in healthy donors. Clones were sequenced by immunoSEQ multiplex PCR, and TCRdb holds only the in-frame ones, with some missing. Among roughly 56,000 clones, roughly 87% were seen once, and the ten largest hold roughly 15%. The sample consisted of PBMCs. The receptors here all came from a woman aged 18-30 years in good health and CMV-seronegative.

The chain uses TRBV15 and TRBJ1-2; 9 positions match TRBD1. In germline, CDR1 is LNHNV, CDR2 YYDKDF (reference sequence). CDR3 length: 17 amino acids. The trim removed 4 bases at V and 0 bases at J, leaving 9 bases unmatched. Here the CDR3 DNA reads TGTGCCACCAGCACAGGGACAGGGTATCTTACTAACTATGGCTACACCTTC. Amino acids: CATSTGTGYLTNYGYTF.

This clone has only one observation. The rearrangement joins TRBV6-9 to TRBJ2-2; D possibly corresponds to TRBD2 (6 bases). The CDR3 is 18 amino acids. V was trimmed by 7 bases and J by 1 base, leaving 22 bases between them. Germline V lookup: CDR1 MNHGY, CDR2 SVAAGI. CDR3 coding DNA: TGTGCCAGCACCCAACCCCGGGAGCGGCGGGGGAACACCGGGGAGCTGTTTTTT. Protein sequence: CASTQPRERRGNTGELFF.

This clone was counted a single time. The chain combines TRBV28 with TRBJ2-6, with TRBD1 matching 9 bases. With 6 bases clipped from V and 4 bases from J, the junction kept 10 bases outside the gene matches. The CDR3 is 17 residues long. Germline-derived CDR1 and CDR2 are MDHEN and SYDVKM. CDR3 DNA sequence: TGTGCCAGCAGCCGACCGGGACAGGGCTCAGGGGCCAACGTCCTGACTTTC. Translating gives CASSRPGQGSGANVLTF.

This clone was detected only a few times. This rearrangement joins TRBV4-2 to TRBJ1-2, with 10 nucleotides matching TRBD1. The CDR3 runs to 17 residues. Germline V gene sequence: CDR1 LGHNA, CDR2 YNFKEQ. The V segment lost 1 base and the J segment 2 bases; nucleotides outside the gene matches: 7. This CDR3 reads CASSQAGTGDINYGYTF. The CDR3 region has the DNA TGTGCCAGCAGCCAAGCCGGGACAGGGGATATAAACTATGGCTACACCTTC.

The chain couples TRBV30 to TRBJ2-7, with TRBD1 matching 9 bases. V trimming: 0 bases; J trimming: 6 bases; junction bases outside the gene matches: 9. CDR3 length: 15 residues. The germline V gene has CDR1 GTSNPN and CDR2 SVGIG (reference sequence). CDR3 sequence (DNA): TGTGCCTGGAGTGTGTACACGGACAGGGGTGGCGAGCAGTACTTC. This encodes CAWSVYTDRGGEQYF.

Only one count was recorded for this clone. The J gene is TRBJ2-2, the V gene TRBV11-1, with 7 bases matching TRBD1. The CDR3 contains 15 residues. Unmatched junction bases numbered 7, after V lost 5 bases and J lost 4 bases. Germline assignment: CDR1 SGHAT and CDR2 FQDESV (reference sequence). Here the CDR3 reads CASSRRGGGTGELFF. The CDR3, as DNA: TGTGCCAGCAGCCGCCGAGGGGGCGGCACCGGGGAGCTGTTTTTT.